Sequencing of this T cell receptor (beta chain) was carried out in a study of cytotoxic CD8 clonotypes in ibrutinib-treated CLL. On the study more broadly: Timing of response sample collection was a median roughly twelve months after treatment start, with a range of 6 to 36.

Around 2 micrograms of genomic DNA from cryopreserved PBMCs went into TCR beta libraries. Trimming shortened V by 2 bases and J by 0 bases, and 5 bases separated the two germline ends. Germline loops: CDR1 SGHNT, CDR2 YYREEE (reference sequence). The CDR3 is 13 amino acids. The planned depth of sequencing spanned 1 in 200,000 to 1 in 1 million T cells. The assay was immunoSEQ multiplex PCR, and TCRdb's table has in-frame clones only and misses some. The top ten hold approximately 7% of the sample, which has about 310,000 clones, almost 80% seen once. The chain joins TRBV5-4 to TRBJ1-1, with unresolved D. The material sequenced was PBMCs, taken before ibrutinib treatment. This TCR was recovered from a human donor with chronic lymphocytic leukemia. This CDR3 reads CASSLPVNTEAFF. For the CDR3, the DNA is TGTGCCAGCAGCTTACCTGTGAACACTGAAGCTTTCTTT. Looking up the rest from reference TRBV5-4 and TRBJ1-1 gives the full variable domain: ETGVTQSPTHLIKTRGQQVTLRCSSQSGHNTVSWYQQALGQGPQFIFQYYREEENGRGNFPPRFSGLQFPNYSSELNVNALELDDSALYLCASSLPVNTEAFFGQGTRLTVV.